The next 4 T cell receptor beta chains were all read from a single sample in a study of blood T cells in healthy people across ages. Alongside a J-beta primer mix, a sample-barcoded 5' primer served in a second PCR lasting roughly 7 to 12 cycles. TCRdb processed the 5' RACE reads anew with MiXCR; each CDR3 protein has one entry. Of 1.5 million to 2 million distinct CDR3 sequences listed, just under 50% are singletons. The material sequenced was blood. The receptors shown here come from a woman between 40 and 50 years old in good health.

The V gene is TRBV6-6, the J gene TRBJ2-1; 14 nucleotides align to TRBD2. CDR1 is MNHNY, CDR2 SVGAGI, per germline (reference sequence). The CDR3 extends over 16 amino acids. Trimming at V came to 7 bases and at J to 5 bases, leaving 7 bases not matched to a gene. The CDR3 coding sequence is TGTGCCAGCAACCGACCGACTAGCGGGGGGGACAATGAGCAGTTCTTC. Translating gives CASNRPTSGGDNEQFF.

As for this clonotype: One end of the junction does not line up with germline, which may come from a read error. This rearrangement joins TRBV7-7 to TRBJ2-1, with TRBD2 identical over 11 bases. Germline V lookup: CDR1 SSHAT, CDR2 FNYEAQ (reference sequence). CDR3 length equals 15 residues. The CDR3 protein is CASSVSGGALNEQFF. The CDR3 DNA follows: TGTGCTAGCAGCGTTAGCGGGGGGGCCCTCAATGAGCAGTTCTTC.

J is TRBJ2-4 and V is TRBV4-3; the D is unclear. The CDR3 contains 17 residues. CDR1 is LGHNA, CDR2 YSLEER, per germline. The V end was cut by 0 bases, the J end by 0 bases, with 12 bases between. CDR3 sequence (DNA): TGCGCCAGCAGCCAAGAAAACAGTGTATTAGCCAAAAACATTCAGTACTTC. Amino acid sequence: CASSQENSVLAKNIQYF.

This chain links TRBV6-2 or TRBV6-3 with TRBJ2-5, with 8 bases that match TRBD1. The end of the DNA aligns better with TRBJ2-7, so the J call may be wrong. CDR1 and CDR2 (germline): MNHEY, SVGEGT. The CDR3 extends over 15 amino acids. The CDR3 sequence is CASSYPGRGLYEQYF. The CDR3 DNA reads TGTGCCAGCAGTTACCCGGGCAGGGGGCTCTACGAGCAGTACTTC.